The 29 T cell receptor beta chains in this list originate from one sample, sequenced in a study of blood T cell repertoires in COVID-19. The data were produced by immunoSEQ multiplex PCR, yet TCRdb's version contains in-frame clones alone and is incomplete. The table shows under 250,000 clones, with approximately 86% occurring only once. The sample taken for sequencing was peripheral blood. These receptors came from a woman aged 55-70 years who had recovered from COVID-19.

This clone was found a few times. The rearrangement uses TRBV7-2 and TRBJ1-2; D is unresolved. CDR1 and CDR2 from the germline V gene are SGHTA and FQGNSA. The CDR3 has 13 amino acids. V lost 2 bases to trimming and J lost 4 bases, with 8 bases between them. The CDR3 nucleotides read TGTGCCAGCAGCTTACGATCGGGCTATGGCTACACCTTC. Its protein product is CASSLRSGYGYTF.

The rearrangement joins TRBV6-5 to TRBJ2-3; possibly TRBD1 for D (6 bases). The CDR3 extends over 15 amino acids. The V gene's germline CDR1 is MNHEY and CDR2 SVGAGI. V dropped 6 bases and J dropped 1 base, with 14 bases sitting between them. The CDR3 is CASRGQYRGTDTQYF. The DNA of the CDR3 is TGTGCCAGCAGGGGTCAGTACAGGGGCACAGATACGCAGTATTTT.

The V and J genes are TRBV5-1 and TRBJ2-1; a weak D match, TRBD1 (6 bases). CDR1 and CDR2 from the germline V gene are SGHRS and YFSETQ. The CDR3 has 19 residues. Trimming stripped 0 bases from V and 2 bases from J, with 21 bases between. CDR3 in amino acids: CASSLGQGPKLGPYNEQFF. The CDR3 nucleotides read TGCGCCAGCAGCTTGGGGCAGGGGCCAAAATTGGGGCCCTACAATGAGCAGTTCTTC.

This chain connects TRBV4-1 to TRBJ2-2; TRBD1 aligns across 10 bases. The CDR3 is 15 residues long. Germline CDR1 MGHRA, CDR2 YSYEKL. V was clipped by 4 bases and J by 3 bases; unmatched bases: 2. CDR3 in amino acids: CASSPGTGDTGELFF. For the CDR3, the DNA is TGCGCCAGCAGCCCCGGGACAGGGGACACCGGGGAGCTGTTTTTT.

The chain combines TRBV25-1 with TRBJ2-5; TRBD1 might be the D (5 bases). The length of the CDR3 is 13 residues. V was pared by 2 bases and J by 5 bases, with 9 bases between. Looked up from germline, CDR1 is MGHDK and CDR2 is SYGVNS. The CDR3 nucleotides read TGTGCCAGCAGTGAACACAGGAGCGAGACCCAGTACTTC. Its translation is CASSEHRSETQYF.

This chain joins TRBV10-3 and TRBJ1-2, with D uncertain. The CDR3 consists of 15 residues. The ends were cut back, 0 bases at V and 4 bases at J, with 12 bases in the middle. Germline CDR1 reads ENHRY; CDR2 reads SYGVKD. The CDR3 loop reads CAISESVAEGYGYTF. As DNA, the CDR3 is TGTGCCATCAGTGAGTCGGTGGCTGAGGGCTATGGCTACACCTTC.

The table lists this clone with a count of one. V and J are TRBV18 and TRBJ1-2; the match to TRBD1 covers 7 bases. J gave up 9 bases and V 2 bases, and 18 bases lay outside the gene matches. Germline CDR1 reads KGHSH; CDR2 reads LQKENI. CDR3 length: 17 amino acids. The CDR3 region is CASSPSTPGQPIMSYTF. The CDR3 bases are TGTGCCAGCTCACCATCAACTCCGGGACAGCCCATAATGAGCTACACCTTC.

The rearrangement links TRBV7-2 to TRBJ2-5, with D possibly TRBD1 on 7 matching bases. The germline V and J ends were trimmed by 1 base and 10 bases, with 13 bases remaining between them. CDR1 is SGHTA, CDR2 FQGNSA, per germline. The CDR3 length is 13 residues. The CDR3 sequence is CASSLETGRNQYF. The CDR3 DNA reads TGTGCCAGCAGCTTAGAGACAGGGAGGAACCAGTACTTC. Full variable domain (remainder filled in from reference TRBV7-2 and TRBJ2-5): GAGVSQSPSNKVTEKGKDVELRCDPISGHTALYWYRQSLGQGLEFLIYFQGNSAPDKSGLPSDRFSAERTGGSVSTLTIQRTQQEDSAVYLCASSLETGRNQYFGPGTRLLVL.

This clone has a handful of counts. This rearrangement joins TRBV3-1 (or the pseudogene TRBV3-2) to TRBJ2-2; D might be TRBD2 (5 bases). Per the germline V gene, CDR1 is LGHDT and CDR2 is YNNKEL (reference sequence). Trimming cost V 2 bases and J 2 bases, with 12 bases left between them. CDR3 size: 16 residues. Written as DNA, the CDR3 is TGTGCCAGCAGCCAATTACCGGGATTAAACACCGGGGAGCTGTTTTTT. Its protein product is CASSQLPGLNTGELFF.

This clone appeared a single time. The rearrangement joins TRBV7-3 to TRBJ2-3, with no clear D. The germline V and J ends were trimmed by 4 bases and 4 bases, with 6 bases remaining between them. This CDR3 spans 12 amino acids. Germline V gene lookup returns CDR1 SGHTA and CDR2 FQGTGA. CDR3 nucleotides: TGTGCCAGCAGCTCGCGATCAGATACGCAGTATTTT. Its protein is CASSSRSDTQYF.

This clone was seen a handful of times. CDR3 DNA: TGCGCCAGCAATCTACAGGGTCTCCACTCGGGCTATGGCTACACCTTC. Protein: CASNLQGLHSGYGYTF. The V call is TRBV5-1, the J call TRBJ1-2; perhaps TRBD1 as D (6 bases). The germline gives CDR1 SGHRS, CDR2 YFSETQ. The CDR3 has 16 residues. Trimming took off 6 bases at V and 4 bases at J, with 22 bases between the two ends. The full variable domain, its missing parts supplied by reference TRBV5-1 and TRBJ1-2, is KAGVTQTPRYLIKTRGQQVTLSCSPISGHRSVSWYQQTPGQGLQFLFEYFSETQRNKGNFPGRFSGRQFSNSRSEMNVSTLELGDSALYLCASNLQGLHSGYGYTFGSGTRLTVV.

The chain combines TRBV7-2 with TRBJ2-5; possible D gene TRBD1, 6 bases. V lost 4 bases, J lost 1 base, and 16 bases lay in between. The CDR3 spans 16 residues. Germline V lookup: CDR1 SGHTA, CDR2 FQGNSA. In DNA form, the CDR3 reads TGTGCCAGCAGCTATCTCCGGGTGGGGGCCCAAGAGACCCAGTACTTC. It encodes CASSYLRVGAQETQYF. Full variable domain (rest looked up from reference TRBV7-2 and TRBJ2-5): GAGVSQSPSNKVTEKGKDVELRCDPISGHTALYWYRQSLGQGLEFLIYFQGNSAPDKSGLPSDRFSAERTGGSVSTLTIQRTQQEDSAVYLCASSYLRVGAQETQYFGPGTRLLVL.

The chain couples TRBV5-1 to TRBJ1-6; the D is unclear. The V gene's germline CDR1 is SGHRS and CDR2 YFSETQ. CDR3 size: 14 residues. Trimming left V 0 bases short and J 5 bases short, with 6 bases between. The CDR3 DNA is TGCGCCAGCAGCTTGGGGAGTAATAATTCACCCCTCCACTTT. Its protein is CASSLGSNNSPLHF. The variable domain in full, with the rest retrieved from reference TRBV5-1 and TRBJ1-6, is KAGVTQTPRYLIKTRGQQVTLSCSPISGHRSVSWYQQTPGQGLQFLFEYFSETQRNKGNFPGRFSGRQFSNSRSEMNVSTLELGDSALYLCASSLGSNNSPLHFGNGTRLTVT.

The CDR3 region has the DNA TGTGCCAGCAGTGACATTTGGGATTCACCCCTCCACTTT. Its protein is CASSDIWDSPLHF. V is TRBV14 and J is TRBJ1-6; D is ambiguous. Trimming removed 6 bases at V and 8 bases at J, with 11 bases between. Germline loops: CDR1 SGHDN, CDR2 FVKESK. The CDR3 totals 13 residues.

CDR3 sequence reads: CASSATSGTEAFF. As DNA, the CDR3 is TGTGCCAGCAGCGCAACATCGGGCACTGAAGCTTTCTTT. V usage is TRBV11-1 and J usage is TRBJ1-1; D gene unclear. Germline CDR1 reads SGHAT; CDR2 reads FQDESV (reference sequence). Trimming took 5 bases from V and 4 from J, leaving 11 bases between them. This CDR3 contains 13 residues.

This clone was recorded once. The V gene is TRBV6-9, the J gene TRBJ2-7; TRBD1 matches 11 bases. The CDR3 covers 14 residues. V was pared by 8 bases and J by 3 bases, with 6 bases of the junction left unmatched. From germline, CDR1 is MNHGY and CDR2 SVAAGI. This CDR3 reads CASGTGQGGYEQYF. The CDR3 DNA reads TGTGCCAGCGGGACGGGACAGGGGGGCTACGAGCAGTACTTC.

The chain couples TRBV7-2 to TRBJ1-5; possible D gene TRBD1, 5 bases. Germline V lookup: CDR1 SGHTA, CDR2 FQGNSA. V lost 3 bases, J lost 5 bases, and 14 bases lay in between. There are 15 residues in the CDR3. CDR3 sequence reads: CASSFTPTGDQPQHF. The CDR3 DNA reads TGTGCCAGCAGCTTCACCCCGACGGGGGATCAGCCCCAGCATTTT.

V usage is TRBV4-2 and J usage is TRBJ2-2; a possible D gene is TRBD2 (7 bases). Germline CDR1 reads LGHNA; CDR2 reads YNFKEQ. Between the trimmed V and J ends, which lost 1 base and 5 bases, there was a span of 11 bases. The CDR3 contains 15 residues. The CDR3 loop reads CASSQAGGGTGELFF. The CDR3, as DNA: TGTGCCAGCAGCCAAGCGGGGGGCGGTACCGGGGAGCTGTTTTTT.

The chain is built from TRBV9 and TRBJ1-4; no reliable D call. The length of the CDR3 is 15 residues. Germline CDR1 and CDR2: SGDLS and YYNGEE. Trimming left V 0 bases short and J 8 bases short, with 14 bases between. The DNA for the CDR3 is TGTGCCAGCAGCGTAGTTGGTGTCTCGGGGGAAAAACTGTTTTTT. Encoded protein: CASSVVGVSGEKLFF.

The gene calls are TRBV5-4 and TRBJ1-2; TRBD1 aligns across 9 bases. Germline CDR1 SGHNT, CDR2 YYREEE (reference sequence). Losses at the gene ends were 5 bases for V and 9 bases for J; bases not matched to a gene: 11. This CDR3 contains 14 residues. Here the CDR3 reads CASSSATGGLSYTF. The CDR3 bases are TGTGCCAGCAGTTCAGCGACAGGGGGTTTGAGCTACACCTTC.

The chain recombines TRBV2 with TRBJ1-3; a weak D match, TRBD1 (5 bases). Germline lookup yields CDR1 SNHLY and CDR2 FYNNEI. This CDR3 is 14 amino acids long. V shed 5 bases and J shed 0 bases, with 8 bases lying between them. The CDR3 reads CASSRDSSGNTIYF. The CDR3 nucleotides are TGTGCCAGCAGTCGGGACTCCTCTGGAAACACCATATATTTT.

This chain joins TRBV7-3 and TRBJ2-3, with TRBD1 as a possible D gene (6 bases). Trimming left V 5 bases short and J 0 bases short, with 12 bases between. This CDR3 contains 15 residues. CDR1 SGHTA and CDR2 FQGTGA come from the germline V gene. CDR3 loop: CASSPKRGSTDTQYF. The DNA of the CDR3 is TGTGCCAGCAGCCCCAAAAGGGGGAGCACAGATACGCAGTATTTT.

This clone occurred many times. This chain uses TRBV4-3 with TRBJ1-2; D remains ambiguous. Looked up from germline, CDR1 is LGHNA and CDR2 is YSLEER. The V end lost 0 bases, the J end lost 8 bases, and 10 bases lay between the germline ends. The CDR3 is 13 amino acids. CDR3: CASSQDPFSGYTF. The CDR3 coding sequence is TGCGCCAGCAGCCAAGATCCTTTTAGCGGCTACACCTTC.

The chain employs TRBV29-1 and TRBJ2-3, with 7 bases lining up with TRBD1. The trim removed 7 bases at V and 1 base at J, leaving 2 bases unmatched. This CDR3 is 12 amino acids long. CDR1 SQVTM and CDR2 ANQGSEA come from the germline V gene. CDR3 nucleotides: TGCAGCGGAGACAGGGGCACAGATACGCAGTATTTT. Amino acids: CSGDRGTDTQYF.

This chain connects TRBV19 to TRBJ1-6; the D is unclear. V lost 1 base, J lost 0 bases, and 7 bases lay in between. This CDR3 spans 16 amino acids. Germline CDR1 reads LNHDA; CDR2 reads SQIVND (reference sequence). CDR3 protein: CASSIGESSYNSPLHF. CDR3 DNA: TGTGCCAGTAGTATAGGGGAGAGCTCCTATAATTCACCCCTCCACTTT. The variable domain in full, completed from reference TRBV19 and TRBJ1-6, reads DGGITQSPKYLFRKEGQNVTLSCEQNLNHDAMYWYRQDPGQGLRLIYYSQIVNDFQKGDIAEGYSVSREKKESFPLTVTSAQKNPTAFYLCASSIGESSYNSPLHFGNGTRLTVT.

The rearrangement links TRBV2 to TRBJ2-1; D is ambiguous. The ends were cut back, 4 bases at V and 0 bases at J, with 7 bases in the middle. Germline-derived CDR1 and CDR2 are SNHLY and FYNNEI. The CDR3 runs 14 residues. CDR3 sequence: CASSVASSYNEQFF. The CDR3 coding sequence is TGTGCCAGCAGTGTGGCTAGCTCCTACAATGAGCAGTTCTTC.

On this clone: Other DNA sequences of this sample code for an identical CDR3. The rearrangement uses TRBV28 and TRBJ2-2, with 7 bases that match TRBD2. Per germline, CDR1 MDHEN and CDR2 SYDVKM. The CDR3 consists of 14 residues. J lost 4 bases, V lost 5 bases, and 4 bases had no gene match. As DNA, the CDR3 is TGTGCCAGCAGTCCTCCGGGGGGCACCGGGGAGCTGTTTTTT. Translated: CASSPPGGTGELFF. Full variable domain (remainder filled in from reference TRBV28 and TRBJ2-2): DVKVTQSSRYLVKRTGEKVFLECVQDMDHENMFWYRQDPGLGLRLIYFSYDVKMKEKGDIPEGYSVSREKKERFSLILESASTNQTSMYLCASSPPGGTGELFFGEGSRLTVL.

This chain links TRBV25-1 with TRBJ1-2; 8 positions match TRBD1. With 4 bases clipped from V and 8 bases from J, the junction kept 3 bases outside the gene matches. There are 12 residues in the CDR3. From germline, CDR1 is MGHDK and CDR2 SYGVNS. CDR3 DNA sequence: TGTGCCAGCAGTGCGGACAGGGAAGGCTACACCTTC. It specifies CASSADREGYTF.

The CDR3 DNA follows: TGCGCCAGCAGCCATGACACGACTGAGAACCTAGCGGGGGGACAAGAGACCCAGTACTTC. Translating it yields CASSHDTTENLAGGQETQYF. The chain links TRBV4-1 to TRBJ2-5; TRBD2 agrees at 11 bases. CDR1 and CDR2 from the germline V gene are MGHRA and YSYEKL. J gave up 2 bases and V 3 bases, and 17 bases lay outside the gene matches. CDR3 size: 20 residues.